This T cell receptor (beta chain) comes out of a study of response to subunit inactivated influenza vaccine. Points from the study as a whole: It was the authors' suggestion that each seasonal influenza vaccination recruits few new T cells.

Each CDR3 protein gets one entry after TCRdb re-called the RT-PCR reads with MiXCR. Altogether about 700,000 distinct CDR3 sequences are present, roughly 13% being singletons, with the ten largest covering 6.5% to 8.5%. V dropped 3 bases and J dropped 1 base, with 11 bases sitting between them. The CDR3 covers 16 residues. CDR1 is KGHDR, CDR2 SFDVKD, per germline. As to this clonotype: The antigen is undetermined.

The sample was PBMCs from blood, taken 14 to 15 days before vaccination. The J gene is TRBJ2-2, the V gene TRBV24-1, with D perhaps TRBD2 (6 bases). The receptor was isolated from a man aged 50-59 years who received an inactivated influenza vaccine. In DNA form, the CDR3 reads TGTGCCACCAGTGATCGAGCCGGGGGGAACACCGGGGAGCTGTTTTTT. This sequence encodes CATSDRAGGNTGELFF.